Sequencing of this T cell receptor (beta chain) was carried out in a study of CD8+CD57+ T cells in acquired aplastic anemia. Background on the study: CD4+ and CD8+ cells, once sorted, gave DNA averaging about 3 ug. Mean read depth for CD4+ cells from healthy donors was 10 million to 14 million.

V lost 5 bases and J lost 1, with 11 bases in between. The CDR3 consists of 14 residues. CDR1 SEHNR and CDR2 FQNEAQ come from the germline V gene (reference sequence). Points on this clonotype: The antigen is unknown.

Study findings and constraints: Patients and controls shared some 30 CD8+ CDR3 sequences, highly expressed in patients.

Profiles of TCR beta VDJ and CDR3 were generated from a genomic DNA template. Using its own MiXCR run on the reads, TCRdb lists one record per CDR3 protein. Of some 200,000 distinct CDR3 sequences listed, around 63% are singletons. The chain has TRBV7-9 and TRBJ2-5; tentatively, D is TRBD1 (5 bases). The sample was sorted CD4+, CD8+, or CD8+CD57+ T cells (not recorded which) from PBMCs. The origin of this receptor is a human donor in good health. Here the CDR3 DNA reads TGTGCCAGCAGCACCAGGGTGTCCCAAGAGACCCAGTACTTC. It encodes CASSTRVSQETQYF.